The 14 T cell receptor beta chains below were found in one sample sequenced in a study of Graves' ophthalmopathy and Graves' hyperthyroidism (dated by TCRdb to 2016 to 2019). Instrument used: Illumina HiSeq 2000. For repertoire sequencing, the TCR beta CDR3 regions were amplified from RNA transcripts. The first round of RT-PCR was done with HTBI primers and the Qiagen OneStep RT-PCR kit, and was followed by a second round of multiplex PCR, then size selection and purification. The raw public reads went through TCRdb reprocessing: fastp at Q25, MiXCR clone calling, in-frame beta chains kept. Rows with a matching CDR3 protein are joined into one entry that keeps the most common DNA and genes. The sample contains over 500,000 distinct CDR3 sequences, approximately 21% of them found a single time. The ten largest clones capture roughly 7.4% of the sample. Sequenced material: peripheral blood. These receptors all stem from a woman under 30 with stable Graves' hyperthyroidism. Some clones in this sample may be carry-over from other donors' samples. Donor details come from another sample of the same person, matched by shared clones.

This clonotype was detected many times. The V gene is TRBV19, the J gene TRBJ1-1; perhaps TRBD1 as D (6 bases). The germline V gene encodes CDR1 LNHDA and CDR2 SQIVND (reference sequence). V was shortened by 5 bases and J by 0 bases, with 13 bases between the two germline ends. The CDR3 runs to 15 residues. Here the CDR3 reads CASSPVQGLNTEAFF. The CDR3 DNA sequence: TGTGCCAGTAGTCCCGTGCAGGGGCTGAACACTGAAGCTTTCTTT.

This clonotype has at least ten counts. The chain has TRBV12-3 or TRBV12-4 and TRBJ2-4; D gene ambiguous. The CDR3 runs 17 residues. V was pared by 5 bases and J by 4 bases, with 21 bases between. The CDR3 reads CASSIPFPEEQKNIQYF. The CDR3 coding sequence is TGTGCCAGCAGTATCCCGTTCCCCGAGGAGCAAAAAAACATTCAGTACTTC.

This clonotype was observed at least ten times. The rearrangement joins TRBV7-2 to TRBJ1-1, with D unclear. This CDR3 region has 13 residues. Germline V CDR1 and CDR2: SGHTA, FQGNSA. Trimming took 1 base from V and 5 from J, leaving 8 bases between them. In DNA form, the CDR3 reads TGTGCCAGCAGCTTAGTCCGGGAAACTGAAGCTTTCTTT. The encoded protein is CASSLVRETEAFF.

This clonotype was counted at least ten times. The V call is TRBV27, the J call TRBJ1-1; D is ambiguous. V lost 6 bases to trimming and J lost 0 bases, with 8 bases between them. This CDR3 has 13 residues. The germline CDR1 and CDR2 sequences are MNHEY and SMNVEV (reference sequence). In nucleotides, the CDR3 is TGTGCCAGCAGGAAGACGGTGAACACTGAAGCTTTCTTT. It is translated as CASRKTVNTEAFF.

This clonotype was seen repeatedly, ten times or more. The V gene is TRBV6-5, the J gene TRBJ1-2; no firm D call. This CDR3 contains 13 residues. Germline CDR1 reads MNHEY; CDR2 reads SVGAGI. V was cut by 4 bases and J by 4 bases, with 10 bases left in between. The CDR3 DNA reads TGTGCCAGCAGTTCCCTAAACAGCTATGGCTACACCTTC. Translating gives CASSSLNSYGYTF.

In DNA form, the CDR3 reads TGTGCCAGCAAGATACAGGTGAACACTGAAGCTTTCTTT. It is translated as CASKIQVNTEAFF. The chain is built from TRBV6-1 and TRBJ1-1, with D tentatively TRBD1 (5 bases). Trimming removed 7 bases from V and 0 bases from J, with 9 bases in between. Germline assignment: CDR1 MNHNS and CDR2 SASEGT. The CDR3 runs to 13 residues.

This clonotype was seen at least ten times. The gene calls are TRBV6-5 and TRBJ2-7, with TRBD1 as a possible D gene (5 bases). Looked up from germline, CDR1 is MNHEY and CDR2 is SVGAGI. The CDR3 loop spans 15 amino acids. Between the trimmed V and J ends, which lost 2 bases and 0 bases, there was a span of 11 bases. The CDR3 is CASSYAAGLSYEQYF. The CDR3 nucleotides are TGTGCCAGCAGTTACGCAGCAGGGCTCTCCTACGAGCAGTACTTC.

As regards this clonotype: A much larger clone differs by one base, so this may be a read error. The rearrangement links TRBV2 to TRBJ2-7; 7 nucleotides align to TRBD1. The CDR3 is 12 amino acids. CDR1 SNHLY and CDR2 FYNNEI come from the germline V gene. CDR3 sequence: CVSIRQGHEQYF. For the CDR3, the DNA is TGTGTCAGCATTCGACAGGGCCACGAGCAGTACTTC.

This clonotype was counted at least ten times. The chain joins TRBV2 to TRBJ2-7; unclear D gene. Per germline, CDR1 SNHLY and CDR2 FYNNEI. This CDR3 contains 13 residues. DNA for the CDR3: TGTGCTCTTATGGACCTCGCGTCCTACGAGCAGTACTTC. As protein: CALMDLASYEQYF.

This clonotype showed up many times. The chain has TRBV30 and TRBJ2-7; D may match TRBD1 or TRBD2 (5 bases each). Trimming left V 4 bases short and J 2 bases short, with 15 bases between. CDR1 and CDR2 (germline): GTSNPN, SVGIG (reference sequence). The CDR3 loop spans 14 amino acids. CDR3 nucleotide sequence: TGTGCCTGGAAGGGCGCAGGGCGGGCCTACGAGCAGTACTTC. This codes for CAWKGAGRAYEQYF.

This clonotype was seen only a few times. J is TRBJ2-7 and V is TRBV5-1, with D unclear. The CDR3 sequence is 13 residues long. Germline-derived CDR1 and CDR2 are SGHRS and YFSETQ. Trimming shortened V by 4 bases and J by 0 bases, and 8 bases separated the two germline ends. CDR3: CASSEAHSYEQYF. CDR3 DNA sequence: TGCGCCAGCAGCGAAGCCCACTCCTACGAGCAGTACTTC.

The gene calls are TRBV2 and TRBJ2-6, with D perhaps TRBD1 or TRBD2 (5 bases each). The germline CDR1 and CDR2 sequences are SNHLY and FYNNEI. The germline V and J ends were trimmed by 4 bases and 0 bases, with 13 bases remaining between them. CDR3 length equals 17 residues. The CDR3 nucleotides read TGTGCCAGCAGTGCCGGGACGTTCCTCTCTGGGGCCAACGTCCTGACTTTC. Residues: CASSAGTFLSGANVLTF.

This clonotype has a handful of counts. The CDR3 loop reads CASSTRLHQAAQYF. The CDR3 DNA sequence: TGTGCCAGCAGTACCCGACTACACCAAGCGGCCCAGTACTTC. This sequence joins TRBV27 and TRBJ2-5; TRBD2 might be the D (5 bases). CDR3 length: 14 amino acids. Per the germline V gene, CDR1 is MNHEY and CDR2 is SMNVEV (reference sequence). Deletions cut 5 bases from V and 9 bases from J, with 19 bases between.

V is TRBV5-1 and J is TRBJ1-1, with D hard to call. Germline V gives CDR1 SGHRS, CDR2 YFSETQ. The CDR3 is 15 residues long. The V end was cut by 0 bases, the J end by 1 base, with 10 bases between. The CDR3 spells CASSLAMDGNTEAFF. CDR3 nucleotides: TGCGCCAGCAGCTTGGCCATGGACGGGAACACTGAAGCTTTCTTT.